Shown below are 32 T cell receptor beta chains from a single sample sequenced in a study of CD8+ T cells in alopecia areata. Extracted from the samples, RNA was reverse transcribed into cDNA to serve as the sequencing template. Here immunoSEQ multiplex PCR was the method, and the copy in TCRdb shows in-frame clones only, minus some. This table has 200,000 to 250,000 clones, around 62% appearing once. The sample here was CD4+ T cells sorted from blood, taken at week 0. The receptors were sampled from a human donor with alopecia areata.

The chain's CDR3 is CSVRTPGLGGYNEQFF. CDR3 nucleotide sequence: TGCAGCGTCCGTACACCGGGACTAGGGGGCTACAATGAGCAGTTCTTC. The genes are TRBV29-1 and TRBJ2-1; 8 positions agree with TRBD2. The V gene's germline CDR1 is SQVTM and CDR2 ANQGSEA. V lost 6 bases, J lost 3 bases, and 13 bases stayed unmatched. This CDR3 contains 16 residues.

Written as DNA, the CDR3 is TGTGCCAGCAGCCTCGGGAGTGGAGAAGCTTTCTTT. Residues: CASSLGSGEAFF. The chain links TRBV2 to TRBJ1-1; D remains ambiguous. The CDR3 runs 12 residues. Germline-derived CDR1 and CDR2 are SNHLY and FYNNEI. The germline V and J ends were trimmed by 6 bases and 8 bases, with 13 bases remaining between them.

The rearrangement joins TRBV14 to TRBJ2-7; D might be TRBD2 (7 bases). The V end lost 5 bases, the J end lost 2 bases, and 13 bases lay between the germline ends. Germline V gene data show CDR1 as SGHDN and CDR2 as FVKESK. The CDR3 spans 14 residues. The CDR3 DNA reads TGTGCCAGCAGCGCACGGGGGGACACCTACGAGCAGTACTTC. Residues: CASSARGDTYEQYF.

V usage is TRBV5-1 and J usage is TRBJ1-1; the D is unclear. This CDR3 spans 12 amino acids. The germline gives CDR1 SGHRS, CDR2 YFSETQ. V was clipped by 4 bases and J by 6 bases, with 10 bases between them. The CDR3 loop is CASSPGLSEAFF. The CDR3 nucleotides are TGCGCCAGCAGCCCCGGACTTTCTGAAGCTTTCTTT.

The chain employs TRBV5-1 and TRBJ1-1; no clear D gene. This CDR3 spans 14 amino acids. Germline CDR1 SGHRS, CDR2 YFSETQ. The ends were cut back, 0 bases at V and 2 bases at J, with 8 bases in the middle. The CDR3 DNA is TGCGCCAGCAGCTTGGAAAGGGCAAACACTGAAGCTTTCTTT. Protein product: CASSLERANTEAFF.

CDR3 nucleotide sequence: TGTGCCTGGAGTGTTCCCGGACTGATTAGCAATCAGCCCCAGCATTTT. It yields the protein CAWSVPGLISNQPQHF. The J gene is TRBJ1-5, the V gene TRBV30; D unclear. Trimming removed 0 bases at V and 0 bases at J, with 12 bases between. CDR1 is GTSNPN and CDR2 is SVGIG in the germline V gene (reference sequence). The CDR3 totals 16 residues.

The chain recombines TRBV4-1 with TRBJ1-5, with TRBD1 matching over 7 bases. V dropped 1 base and J dropped 5; count of bases not matched to a gene: 11. The CDR3 loop spans 17 amino acids. Per germline, CDR1 MGHRA and CDR2 YSYEKL. The CDR3 nucleotides are TGCGCCAGCAGCCAAGGGGGTTTAAGGGACAGAGATCAGCCCCAGCATTTT. It codes for CASSQGGLRDRDQPQHF.

Points on this clone: This may be a read error: a much more frequent sequence differs by one nucleotide. This chain connects TRBV5-6 to TRBJ1-2; 7 bases agree with TRBD1. Germline V gene sequence: CDR1 SGHDT, CDR2 YYEEEE. V shed 4 bases and J 4 bases; nucleotides not matched to a gene: 4. There are 13 residues in the CDR3. CDR3 DNA: TGTGCCAGCAGCCGTGCAGGGGGCTATGGCTACACCTTC. It translates to CASSRAGGYGYTF.

J is TRBJ1-2 and V is TRBV27, with D perhaps matching TRBD1 (6 bases). Germline CDR1 MNHEY, CDR2 SMNVEV (reference sequence). This CDR3 spans 12 amino acids. Trimming took 5 bases from V and 8 from J, leaving 12 bases between them. The CDR3 DNA follows: TGTGCCAGCAGTCCGCTGACAGGAGGCTACACCTTC. Its protein is CASSPLTGGYTF.

V usage is TRBV30 and J usage is TRBJ1-2; a weak D match, TRBD1 (5 bases). Between the trimmed V and J ends, which lost 1 base and 3 bases, there was a span of 9 bases. This CDR3 is built from 13 residues. Germline V gene sequence: CDR1 GTSNPN, CDR2 SVGIG (reference sequence). This CDR3 is CAWSGQLDYGYTF. The CDR3 DNA is TGTGCCTGGAGTGGACAGTTGGACTATGGCTACACCTTC. Supplemented by reference TRBV30 and TRBJ1-2, the full variable domain reads SQTIHQWPATLVQPVGSPLSLECTVEGTSNPNLYWYRQAAGRGLQLLFYSVGIGQISSEVPQNLSASRPQDRQFILSSKKLLLSDSGFYLCAWSGQLDYGYTFGSGTRLTVV.

This clone is a singleton in its sample. The chain carries TRBV30 and TRBJ2-1; perhaps TRBD2 as D (6 bases). This CDR3 is built from 12 residues. Germline V lookup: CDR1 GTSNPN, CDR2 SVGIG (reference sequence). Trimming cost V 3 bases and J 6 bases, with 9 bases left between them. The CDR3 region has the DNA TGTGCCTGGAGGGACTACCCCAATGAGCAGTTCTTC. Its translation is CAWRDYPNEQFF.

This chain links TRBV2 with TRBJ2-7; D might be TRBD2 (5 bases). The CDR3 is made up of 16 amino acids. V lost 3 bases and J lost 2, with 17 bases in between. Germline V gene sequence: CDR1 SNHLY, CDR2 FYNNEI. CDR3 sequence (DNA): TGTGCCAGCAGTGAGGAAACTTGGACTGCTACCTACGAGCAGTACTTC. Translating gives CASSEETWTATYEQYF.

V is TRBV29-1 and J is TRBJ2-1, with D tentatively TRBD1 or TRBD2 (5 bases each). The germline gives CDR1 SQVTM, CDR2 ANQGSEA. Deletions cut 3 bases from V and 9 bases from J, with 12 bases between. The CDR3 contains 12 residues. Here the CDR3 reads CSVDGTHSEQFF. The CDR3 DNA is TGCAGCGTTGATGGGACCCATAGTGAGCAGTTCTTC.

The chain carries TRBV19 and TRBJ2-5; TRBD1 is a possible D gene (6 bases). Per germline, CDR1 LNHDA and CDR2 SQIVND (reference sequence). The CDR3 spans 15 residues. V was pared by 3 bases and J by 2 bases, with 13 bases between. The DNA of the CDR3 is TGTGCCAGTAGTATCCAGGGACAACTACAAGAGACCCAGTACTTC. This codes for CASSIQGQLQETQYF. The full variable domain, rest sourced from reference TRBV19 and TRBJ2-5, is DGGITQSPKYLFRKEGQNVTLSCEQNLNHDAMYWYRQDPGQGLRLIYYSQIVNDFQKGDIAEGYSVSREKKESFPLTVTSAQKNPTAFYLCASSIQGQLQETQYFGPGTRLLVL.

The table lists this clone with a few counts. The chain employs TRBV29-1 and TRBJ2-1, with a weak D call TRBD1 (5 bases). CDR3 length: 13 residues. Germline CDR1 is SQVTM and CDR2 is ANQGSEA. V gave up 7 bases and J gave up 6 bases, with 16 bases separating them. The CDR3 DNA reads as TGCAGCGCCAGGAAGCCCCAGGGCAATGAGCAGTTCTTC. It is translated as CSARKPQGNEQFF.

This chain uses TRBV6-1 with TRBJ2-7; 12 bases match TRBD1. Germline trimming cut 6 bases from V and 6 bases from J; bases unmatched to any gene: 3. The CDR3 extends over 13 amino acids. Germline V gives CDR1 MNHNS, CDR2 SASEGT. Here the CDR3 reads CASRGQGAGEQYF. In nucleotides, the CDR3 is TGTGCCAGCAGGGGACAGGGGGCAGGCGAGCAGTACTTC.

The sample holds a few counts of this clone. CDR3 loop: CSGSGEETQYF. As DNA, the CDR3 is TGCAGCGGATCAGGGGAAGAGACCCAGTACTTC. The chain is built from TRBV29-1 and TRBJ2-5, with D maybe TRBD1 (6 bases). V was clipped by 7 bases and J by 3 bases, with 9 bases between them. Looked up from germline, CDR1 is SQVTM and CDR2 is ANQGSEA. CDR3 length equals 11 residues.

This sequence joins TRBV5-1 and TRBJ2-2; 9 bases map to TRBD2. The V and J ends lost 4 bases and 2 bases, in that order; junction bases with no gene match: 9. Germline V gene lookup returns CDR1 SGHRS and CDR2 YFSETQ. The CDR3 is 17 residues long. CDR3 coding DNA: TGCGCCAGCAGCAGTAGCGGGAGATCCGTTAACACCGGGGAGCTGTTTTTT. Amino acid sequence: CASSSSGRSVNTGELFF. The whole variable domain, filled in from reference TRBV5-1 and TRBJ2-2, reads KAGVTQTPRYLIKTRGQQVTLSCSPISGHRSVSWYQQTPGQGLQFLFEYFSETQRNKGNFPGRFSGRQFSNSRSEMNVSTLELGDSALYLCASSSSGRSVNTGELFFGEGSRLTVL.

The rearrangement links TRBV4-1 to TRBJ1-5, with D uncertain. V was cut by 0 bases and J by 0 bases, with 6 bases left in between. CDR1 is MGHRA and CDR2 is YSYEKL in the germline V gene. CDR3 size: 15 residues. The CDR3 DNA sequence: TGCGCCAGCAGCCAAGATCGGCCTAGCAATCAGCCCCAGCATTTT. It specifies CASSQDRPSNQPQHF.

This chain joins TRBV27 and TRBJ2-7; D is unclear. Germline loops: CDR1 MNHEY, CDR2 SMNVEV (reference sequence). Trimming took off 3 bases at V and 4 bases at J, with 7 bases between the two ends. The CDR3 is 12 amino acids. CDR3 DNA: TGTGCCAGCAGTTTCGGACCTTACGAGCAGTACTTC. Its translation: CASSFGPYEQYF.

The gene calls are TRBV7-9 and TRBJ2-2, with TRBD1 matching over 9 bases. The length of the CDR3 is 14 residues. Germline V gives CDR1 SEHNR, CDR2 FQNEAQ (reference sequence). V was clipped by 3 bases and J by 5 bases; unmatched bases: 1. The CDR3 bases are TGTGCCAGCAGCTTTGGACAGGGGACCGGGGAGCTGTTTTTT. It specifies CASSFGQGTGELFF.

The chain joins TRBV18 to TRBJ1-1, with 8 bases that match TRBD1. The CDR3 sequence is 14 residues long. V lost 6 bases and J lost 1; bases outside the gene matches: 4. Germline CDR1 KGHSH, CDR2 LQKENI. The CDR3 region has the DNA TGTGCCAGCTCTGGACAGGGACGGAACACTGAAGCTTTCTTT. Translated, it gives CASSGQGRNTEAFF.

V and J are TRBV5-1 and TRBJ2-7; 8 nucleotides align to TRBD1. V lost 0 bases, J lost 3 bases, and 5 bases stayed unmatched. The CDR3 spans 15 residues. CDR1 is SGHRS and CDR2 is YFSETQ in the germline V gene. In DNA, the CDR3 is TGCGCCAGCAGCTTGGTGACAGGGGCTTACTACGAGCAGTACTTC. Translated, it gives CASSLVTGAYYEQYF.

The J gene is TRBJ2-5, the V gene TRBV15; D gene uncertain. Germline CDR1 reads LNHNV; CDR2 reads YYDKDF (reference sequence). This CDR3 spans 13 amino acids. V dropped 1 base and J dropped 1 base, with 4 bases sitting between them. The CDR3 loop reads CATSRAFQETQYF. CDR3 sequence (DNA): TGTGCCACCAGCAGAGCCTTCCAAGAGACCCAGTACTTC.

The rearrangement joins TRBV9 to TRBJ2-7, with D unresolved. Germline V gives CDR1 SGDLS, CDR2 YYNGEE. V gave up 3 bases and J gave up 4 bases, with 8 bases separating them. CDR3 length: 12 residues. The CDR3 DNA follows: TGTGCCAGCAGCGCTAGAGGTTACGAGCAGTACTTC. Its protein is CASSARGYEQYF.

This clone has more than one count but fewer than ten. The gene calls are TRBV6-6 and TRBJ1-1; D is uncertain. CDR1 MNHNY and CDR2 SVGAGI come from the germline V gene (reference sequence). This CDR3 spans 10 amino acids. V shed 6 bases and J shed 1 base, with 0 bases lying between them. DNA of the CDR3: TGTGCCAGCAGGAACACTGAAGCTTTCTTT. Its translation is CASRNTEAFF.

This clone was recorded a few times. The V call is TRBV27, the J call TRBJ2-7, with 9 bases aligning to TRBD2. CDR3 length equals 15 residues. The germline V gene has CDR1 MNHEY and CDR2 SMNVEV (reference sequence). J lost 3 bases, V lost 3 bases, and 6 bases had no gene match. Here the CDR3 DNA reads TGTGCCAGCAGTTTGAGGAGCGGGGGGTACTACGAGCAGTACTTC. The encoded protein is CASSLRSGGYYEQYF.

This clone has only a few counts. The CDR3 region is CASSQEGNTGELFF. In DNA form, the CDR3 reads TGCGCCAGCAGCCAAGAGGGGAATACCGGGGAGCTGTTTTTT. The rearrangement joins TRBV4-1 to TRBJ2-2; no definite D call. CDR1 and CDR2 from the germline V gene are MGHRA and YSYEKL. This CDR3 has 14 residues. The V and J ends lost 0 bases and 5 bases respectively, with 7 bases between them.

This clone was found a few times. V gene TRBV29-1 combines with J gene TRBJ2-1, with TRBD1 as a possible D gene (5 bases). CDR1 and CDR2 from the germline V gene are SQVTM and ANQGSEA. The CDR3 extends over 12 amino acids. V was clipped by 7 bases and J by 7 bases, with 14 bases between them. In DNA, the CDR3 is TGCAGCGCTGGACACCTAGGTAATGAGCAGTTCTTC. It is translated as CSAGHLGNEQFF.

The chain joins TRBV29-1 to TRBJ2-7, with D perhaps TRBD1 (5 bases). Germline CDR1 and CDR2: SQVTM and ANQGSEA. The CDR3 contains 14 residues. Trimming removed 4 bases at V and 5 bases at J, with 18 bases between. The CDR3 is CSVALRAGLHEQYF. The CDR3 DNA reads TGCAGCGTTGCTTTACGAGCAGGGCTGCACGAGCAGTACTTC.

This clone was recorded only once. The chain is built from TRBV7-3 and TRBJ1-2; D unclear. The CDR3 covers 15 residues. Deletions cut 1 base from V and 2 bases from J, with 11 bases between. Germline CDR1 reads SGHTA; CDR2 reads FQGTGA. This chain's CDR3 is CASSLRVTRNYGYTF. The CDR3 DNA follows: TGTGCCAGCAGCTTAAGGGTCACGAGGAACTATGGCTACACCTTC.

This clone was seen more than once but under ten times. The chain recombines TRBV2 with TRBJ2-3; 11 bases are a match to TRBD1. Germline V gene lookup returns CDR1 SNHLY and CDR2 FYNNEI. The CDR3 loop spans 15 amino acids. The ends lost 6 bases at V and 4 bases at J; junction bases unmatched: 6. CDR3 residues: CASSYGQGAADTQYF. As DNA, the CDR3 is TGTGCCAGCAGCTATGGACAGGGGGCAGCAGATACGCAGTATTTT.